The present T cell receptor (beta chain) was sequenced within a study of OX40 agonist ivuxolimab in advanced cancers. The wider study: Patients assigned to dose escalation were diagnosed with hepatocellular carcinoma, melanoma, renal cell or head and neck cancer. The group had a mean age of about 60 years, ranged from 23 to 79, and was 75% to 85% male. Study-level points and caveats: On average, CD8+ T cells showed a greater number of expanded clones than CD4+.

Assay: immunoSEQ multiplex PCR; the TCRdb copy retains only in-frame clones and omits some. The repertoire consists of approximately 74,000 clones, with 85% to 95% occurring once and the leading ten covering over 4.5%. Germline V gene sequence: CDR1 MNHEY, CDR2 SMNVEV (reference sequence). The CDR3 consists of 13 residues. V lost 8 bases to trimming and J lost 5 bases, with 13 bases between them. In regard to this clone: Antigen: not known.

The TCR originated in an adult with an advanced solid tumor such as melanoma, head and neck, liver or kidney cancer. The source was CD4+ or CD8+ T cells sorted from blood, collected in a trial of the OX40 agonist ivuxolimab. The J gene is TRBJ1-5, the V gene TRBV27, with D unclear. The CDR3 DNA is TGTGCCAGCGGTGGCCAGGAGGATCAGCCCCAGCATTTT. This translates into CASGGQEDQPQHF.